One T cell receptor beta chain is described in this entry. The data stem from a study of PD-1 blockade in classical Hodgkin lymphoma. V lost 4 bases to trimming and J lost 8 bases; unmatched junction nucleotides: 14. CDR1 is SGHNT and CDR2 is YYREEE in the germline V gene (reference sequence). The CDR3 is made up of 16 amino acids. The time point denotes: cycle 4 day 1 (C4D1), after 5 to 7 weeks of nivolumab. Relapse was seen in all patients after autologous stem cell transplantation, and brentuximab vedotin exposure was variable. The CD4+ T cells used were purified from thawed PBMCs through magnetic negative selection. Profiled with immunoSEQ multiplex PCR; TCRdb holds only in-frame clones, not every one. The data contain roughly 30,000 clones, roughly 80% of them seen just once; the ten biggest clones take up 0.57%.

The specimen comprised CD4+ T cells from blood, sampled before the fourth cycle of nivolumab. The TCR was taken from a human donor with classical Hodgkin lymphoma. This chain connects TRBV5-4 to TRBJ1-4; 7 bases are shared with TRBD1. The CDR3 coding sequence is TGTGCCAGCAGCCAAGAGAGGGGGCAGGGAAGAGAAAAACTGTTTTTT. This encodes CASSQERGQGREKLFF.